The next 14 T cell receptor beta chains were all read from a single sample in a study of cytomegalovirus exposure and HLA in healthy donors. PCR was performed using 60 Vbeta and 13 Jbeta primers. TCRdb keeps only in-frame clones here, not all; method: immunoSEQ multiplex PCR. Seen here are about 120,000 clones, 15% observed once, and the top ten hold 1.9%. Sequencing used PBMCs. These receptors were collected from a woman in her late teens or twenties in good health and CMV-seronegative.

This clone was seen more than once but under ten times. The chain has TRBV7-2 and TRBJ2-1; D unclear. The CDR3 is 12 residues long. Looked up from germline, CDR1 is SGHTA and CDR2 is FQGNSA. Trimming cost V 1 base and J 9 bases, with 7 bases left between them. Here the CDR3 DNA reads TGTGCCAGCAGCTTAGATACTATTGAGCAGTTCTTC. It specifies CASSLDTIEQFF.

The chain uses TRBV4-2 and TRBJ2-1, with 8 bases lining up with TRBD2. The CDR3 length is 17 residues. Trimming at V came to 0 bases and at J to 3 bases, leaving 7 bases not matched to a gene. Germline loops: CDR1 LGHNA, CDR2 YNFKEQ. CDR3 DNA: TGTGCCAGCAGCCAAGATTCGATAGCGGGGCTCTACAATGAGCAGTTCTTC. Encoded protein: CASSQDSIAGLYNEQFF.

The DNA of the CDR3 is TGCGCCAGCAGCCACCTCAGCGGGGGGACTAACACCGGGGAGCTGTTTTTT. Its protein is CASSHLSGGTNTGELFF. The rearrangement joins TRBV5-1 to TRBJ2-2, with TRBD2 matching over 9 bases. The CDR3 consists of 17 residues. CDR1 and CDR2 (germline): SGHRS, YFSETQ. V shed 4 bases, J shed 2 bases, and the junction held 9 bases outside the gene matches.

This clone was detected only a few times. The sample carries other DNA sequences with the same CDR3. The chain employs TRBV15 and TRBJ1-4; TRBD1 agrees at 8 bases. The CDR3 runs to 15 residues. The junction had 4 bases not matched to a gene; V was cut back by 3 bases and J by 4 bases. In germline, CDR1 is LNHNV, CDR2 YYDKDF (reference sequence). CDR3 amino acids: CATSRETGVNEKLFF. Here the CDR3 DNA reads TGTGCCACCAGCAGGGAGACAGGGGTTAATGAAAAACTGTTTTTT.

The chain couples TRBV28 to TRBJ1-5; 11 nucleotides align to TRBD1. V was pared by 6 bases and J by 4 bases, with 20 bases of the junction left unmatched. The CDR3 totals 20 residues. Germline CDR1 and CDR2: MDHEN and SYDVKM. The CDR3 region is CASRPYWDRGMSSRNQPQHF. As DNA, the CDR3 is TGTGCCAGCAGACCTTACTGGGACAGGGGGATGTCCTCACGAAATCAGCCCCAGCATTTT.

This clone has a handful of counts. V and J are TRBV28 and TRBJ2-1; the match to TRBD2 covers 10 bases. Germline trimming cut 2 bases from V and 10 bases from J; bases unmatched to any gene: 8. The germline V gene encodes CDR1 MDHEN and CDR2 SYDVKM. The CDR3 contains 15 residues. In DNA, the CDR3 is TGTGCCAGCAGTTTAATGGCTAGCGGGGGCCACGAGCAGTTCTTC. Protein product: CASSLMASGGHEQFF.

The genes are TRBV6-1 and TRBJ1-5; the match to TRBD1 covers 7 bases. V was clipped by 6 bases and J by 0 bases; unmatched bases: 2. The CDR3 is 14 residues long. Germline CDR1 and CDR2: MNHNS and SASEGT. CDR3 DNA: TGTGCCAGCAGACAGGGGAATAGCAATCAGCCCCAGCATTTT. The encoded protein is CASRQGNSNQPQHF.

This chain uses TRBV7-3 with TRBJ2-7, with D possibly being TRBD1 (6 bases). V dropped 5 bases and J dropped 2 bases, with 25 bases sitting between them. The CDR3 has 18 residues. Germline V lookup: CDR1 SGHTA, CDR2 FQGTGA. CDR3 bases: TGTGCCAGCAGCAAACAGGACAGACCCAACGGGTTGGCCTACGAGCAGTACTTC. This sequence encodes CASSKQDRPNGLAYEQYF.

J is TRBJ2-2 and V is TRBV7-3; D unclear. V was clipped by 1 base and J by 6 bases, with 12 bases between them. This CDR3 region has 15 residues. Germline CDR1 is SGHTA and CDR2 is FQGTGA. The CDR3 loop is CASSLRASSAGELFF. DNA of the CDR3: TGTGCCAGCAGCTTAAGGGCGAGCTCCGCCGGGGAGCTGTTTTTT.

This chain joins TRBV7-9 and TRBJ1-2, with D maybe TRBD1 (6 bases). Germline values: CDR1 SEHNR, CDR2 FQNEAQ (reference sequence). This CDR3 is 15 amino acids long. V dropped 4 bases and J dropped 6 bases, with 18 bases sitting between them. CDR3 bases: TGTGCCAGCAGCTCGCACAGGGTATTTTCCAATGGCTACACCTTC. The encoded protein is CASSSHRVFSNGYTF. The full variable domain, completed using reference TRBV7-9 and TRBJ1-2, is DTGVSQNPRHKITKRGQNVTFRCDPISEHNRLYWYRQTLGQGPEFLTYFQNEAQLEKSRLLSDRFSAERPKGSFSTLEIQRTEQGDSAMYLCASSSHRVFSNGYTFGSGTRLTVV.

The chain employs TRBV7-8 and TRBJ2-7; 9 positions match TRBD2. The J segment lost 5 bases and the V segment lost 4 bases, leaving 6 bases of the junction unmatched. The V gene's germline CDR1 is SGHVS and CDR2 FQNEAQ. The CDR3 sequence is 14 residues long. CDR3 nucleotides: TGTGCCAGCAGCTCGAAACTAGCGGGCCACGAGCAGTACTTC. As protein: CASSSKLAGHEQYF.

This clone has only a few counts. The gene calls are TRBV5-6 and TRBJ2-5; 11 bases map to TRBD2. CDR3 length equals 16 residues. Germline V gives CDR1 SGHDT, CDR2 YYEEEE. Unmatched junction bases numbered 2, after V lost 0 bases and J lost 1 base. The CDR3 reads CASSLDSGRAQETQYF. The DNA for the CDR3 is TGTGCCAGCAGCTTGGATAGCGGGAGGGCCCAAGAGACCCAGTACTTC.

Remarks on this clone: The junction departs from germline at one end; a sequencing error may be responsible. CDR3 sequence (DNA): TGCAGCGTGGAAGACAGGCCAAGCACAGATACGCAGTATTTT. It translates to CSVEDRPSTDTQYF. V and J are TRBV29-1 and TRBJ2-3, with D possibly being TRBD1 (6 bases). The CDR3 is 14 residues long. Per the germline V gene, CDR1 is SQVTM and CDR2 is ANQGSEA.

In this sample, this clone turned up a few times. The V gene is TRBV28, the J gene TRBJ1-1; D might be TRBD1 (5 bases). Deletions cut 6 bases from V and 0 bases from J, with 8 bases between. Germline V gene sequence: CDR1 MDHEN, CDR2 SYDVKM. The CDR3 length is 13 residues. The CDR3: CASRLQVNTEAFF. Here the CDR3 DNA reads TGTGCCAGCAGGCTACAGGTGAACACTGAAGCTTTCTTT.